This TCR beta chain was captured by sequencing in a study of cytomegalovirus exposure and HLA in healthy donors. Produced via immunoSEQ multiplex PCR; TCRdb's table is partial and in-frame only. This sample carries approximately 280,000 clones, 80% to 90% of them seen once, and the ten largest clones take around 1%. Germline V gene data show CDR1 as LNHDA and CDR2 as SQIVND (reference sequence). V was pared by 5 bases and J by 6 bases, with 8 bases of the junction left unmatched. This CDR3 is 14 amino acids long. What was sequenced was PBMCs. V gene TRBV19 combines with J gene TRBJ1-2; 8 nucleotides match TRBD1. This receptor was obtained from a woman between 18 and 30 years old in good health and CMV-seronegative. The CDR3 here is CASSVRQGFDGYTF. For the CDR3, the DNA is TGTGCCAGTAGTGTCCGACAGGGGTTCGATGGCTACACCTTC. The full variable domain, with the rest looked up from reference TRBV19 and TRBJ1-2, is DGGITQSPKYLFRKEGQNVTLSCEQNLNHDAMYWYRQDPGQGLRLIYYSQIVNDFQKGDIAEGYSVSREKKESFPLTVTSAQKNPTAFYLCASSVRQGFDGYTFGSGTRLTVV.